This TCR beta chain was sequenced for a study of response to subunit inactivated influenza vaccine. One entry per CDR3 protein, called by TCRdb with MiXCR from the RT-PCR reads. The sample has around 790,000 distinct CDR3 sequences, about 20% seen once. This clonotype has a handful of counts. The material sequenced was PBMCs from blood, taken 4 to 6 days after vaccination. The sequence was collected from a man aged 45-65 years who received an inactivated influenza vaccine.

In DNA form, the CDR3 reads TGTGCCAGCAGACGTACGGGGGCAGTCTCTGGCTACACCTTC. It yields the protein CASRRTGAVSGYTF. This chain connects TRBV25-1 to TRBJ1-2, with D possibly being TRBD1 (6 bases). V dropped 6 bases and J dropped 7 bases, with 18 bases sitting between them. This CDR3 has 14 amino acids. From germline, CDR1 is MGHDK and CDR2 SYGVNS.